The source of this T cell receptor beta chain is a study of cytomegalovirus exposure and HLA in healthy donors. About the study: In terms of ancestry, the Caucasian-associated cluster contained 81% of the approximately 400 genotyped donors. Study-wide results and limits: Many donors shared some public TCRs, even though most TCR sequences were rare.

The PCR ran on 60 Vbeta and 13 Jbeta primers. Assay used: immunoSEQ multiplex PCR; TCRdb lists only in-frame clones, some missing. The sample includes about 140,000 clones, 70% to 85% of them seen just once. As to this clone: The antigen is not known.

This CDR3 contains 17 residues. Germline V CDR1 and CDR2: PRHDT, FYEKMQ (reference sequence). Trimming cost V 5 bases and J 2 bases, with 18 bases left between them. This TCR derives from a male donor in good health and CMV-seronegative. The J gene is TRBJ2-2, the V gene TRBV13, with TRBD1 as a possible D gene (7 bases). The specimen sequenced was PBMCs. CDR3 sequence reads: CASSRLVQGGNTGELFF. In DNA form, the CDR3 reads TGTGCCAGCAGCCGACTGGTTCAGGGGGGAAACACCGGGGAGCTGTTTTTT.